The clone carrying this TCR beta chain was seen more than once but under ten times. The V and J ends lost 3 bases and 5 bases, in that order; junction bases with no gene match: 2. CDR3 size: 15 residues. Germline V gene sequence: CDR1 LGHNA, CDR2 YSLEER. Via MiXCR, TCRdb re-called the 5' RACE reads, giving one row per CDR3 protein. The profile shows roughly 570,000 distinct CDR3 sequences, approximately 9.6% of them singletons. The sample belongs to a study of identical twins. These data also formed part of another study, on yellow fever vaccine responses in identical twins.

Sequenced: PBMCs. The V gene is TRBV4-3, the J gene TRBJ2-3; 13 bases line up with TRBD2. This TCR came from a woman in her late teens or twenties in good health. For the CDR3, the DNA is TGCGCCAGCAGCCAGGGGACTAGCGGGAAAGATACGCAGTATTTT. The encoded protein is CASSQGTSGKDTQYF.